The present T cell receptor (beta chain) was sequenced within a study of CD8+ T cells in alopecia areata. Study at large: Treated patients swallowed 5 to 10 mg of oral tofacitinib twice daily. Tofacitinib lasted 6 to 18 months, then 6 months off drug. General observations from the study: Lesional scalp exceeded normal scalp in clonality, especially in alopecia totalis/universalis.

This clone occurred a few times. No antigen is known for it. Germline V gives CDR1 SQVTM, CDR2 ANQGSEA. Trimming pared 7 bases from V and 2 bases from J, leaving 15 bases between. The CDR3 is 13 amino acids. The authors extracted RNA and reverse transcribed it into cDNA as the sequencing template. Profiled with immunoSEQ multiplex PCR; TCRdb holds only in-frame clones, not every one. The sample yields about 180,000 clones, around 64% seen once. Both peripheral blood and punch biopsies of lesional scalp skin were obtained from patients who had alopecia areata. This chain connects TRBV29-1 to TRBJ2-7, with a weak D call TRBD1 (7 bases). This TCR derives from a human donor with alopecia areata. The input for sequencing was CD8+ T cells sorted from blood, taken at week 0. The CDR3 spells CSAWGDRPYEQYF. The CDR3 DNA sequence: TGCAGCGCCTGGGGGGACAGACCCTACGAGCAGTACTTC.